The T cell receptor (beta chain) under discussion was sequenced for a study of post-analysis software for immune sequencing data. General observations from the study: Clustering by F measure revealed strong co-clustering among samples prepared together in one batch. About 5 TRBV segments occurring more often in patients than controls included TRBV5-6, TRBV5-1 and TRBV20-1.

Trimming removed 3 bases at V and 2 bases at J, with 19 bases between. From germline, CDR1 is SGHRS and CDR2 YFSETQ. The CDR3 has 17 residues. On this clonotype itself: Antigen specificity is unknown.

Carried by the TCR beta cDNA libraries were unique molecular identifiers. TCRdb re-derived calls from the PCR reads in MiXCR, one entry per CDR3 protein. The table records 750,000 to 950,000 distinct CDR3 sequences, approximately 53% of them present only once. This rearrangement joins TRBV5-1 to TRBJ2-3, with D possibly being TRBD1 or TRBD2 (5 bases each). The sample taken for sequencing was blood. The receptor comes from a girl under 18 with multiple sclerosis. CDR3 sequence reads: CASSSRVNRGVTDTQYF. Written as DNA, the CDR3 is TGCGCCAGCAGCTCCCGGGTTAATCGAGGGGTCACAGATACGCAGTATTTT.